This TCR beta chain came from a study of cytomegalovirus exposure and HLA in healthy donors. It was with 60 Vbeta and 13 Jbeta primers that the PCR ran. Produced via immunoSEQ multiplex PCR; TCRdb's table is partial and in-frame only. The data hold over 200,000 clones, with more than 75% observed a single time. Germline CDR1 PRHDT, CDR2 FYEKMQ (reference sequence). The CDR3 loop spans 12 amino acids. The sequence derives from a human donor in good health. Source material: PBMCs. The rearrangement links TRBV13 to TRBJ2-5; tentative D call: TRBD1 (6 bases). The tail of the sequence fits TRBJ2-7 better, so the J call may be wrong. The CDR3 spells CASSEGESEQYF. In nucleotides, the CDR3 is TGTGCCAGCAGCGAGGGGGAATCCGAGCAGTACTTC.